Sequencing of this T cell receptor beta chain was carried out in a study of cytomegalovirus exposure and HLA in healthy donors. This CDR3 has 15 amino acids. Trimming took 0 bases from V and 3 from J; bases not matched to a gene: 5. Germline CDR1 reads SGHRS; CDR2 reads YFSETQ. Study-wide findings and caveats: Later genetic work tied a missense DCLRE1C variant to beta-chain V and J trimming.

Unrecorded immune exposure was likely among donors, who were nominally healthy when sampled. This PCR relied on a set of 60 Vbeta primers and 13 Jbeta primers. This table comes from immunoSEQ multiplex PCR, and its TCRdb copy is limited to in-frame clones, with some not included. This table holds 150,000 to 180,000 clones, more than 75% found once. About this clone itself: The antigen is undetermined.

This TCR was recovered from a man aged 30 to 39 in good health and CMV-seropositive. Sequencing input: PBMCs. The chain is built from TRBV5-1 and TRBJ1-1; 7 positions agree with TRBD1. Here the CDR3 DNA reads TGCGCCAGCAGCTTGGCCCCAGGGGGAGACACTGAAGCTTTCTTT. Translated, it gives CASSLAPGGDTEAFF.